Shown below are 20 T cell receptor beta chains from a single sample sequenced in a study of Graves' ophthalmopathy and Graves' hyperthyroidism. Amplification targeted the TCR beta CDR3 regions, with RNA transcripts as the source material. The authors performed first-round RT-PCR with HTBI primers and then a second-round multiplex PCR. TCRdb re-called the multiplex PCR reads with MiXCR, one entry per CDR3 protein. The data hold a few hundred thousand distinct CDR3 sequences, with approximately 35% observed a single time. The sample was peripheral blood or thyroid tissue (not recorded which). These receptors were taken from an adult man with Graves' hyperthyroidism.

The chain employs TRBV7-2 and TRBJ1-2; D perhaps matches TRBD1 (5 bases). Germline V lookup: CDR1 SGHTA, CDR2 FQGNSA. The germline V and J ends were trimmed by 2 bases and 8 bases, with 12 bases remaining between them. The CDR3 totals 13 residues. The CDR3 bases are TGTGCCAGCAGCTTAAGAGGGGTGAAAGGCTACACCTTC. Amino acids: CASSLRGVKGYTF.

This clonotype was found a few times. The chain links TRBV24-1 to TRBJ2-2, with D uncertain. The CDR3 is 14 amino acids. V gave up 5 bases and J gave up 3 bases, with 9 bases separating them. Per germline, CDR1 KGHDR and CDR2 SFDVKD. CDR3 amino acids: CATSGYGYTGELFF. CDR3 coding DNA: TGTGCCACCAGTGGTTATGGATACACCGGGGAGCTGTTTTTT.

This clonotype was seen a handful of times. Germline and junction disagree at one end, which may indicate a read error. The chain combines TRBV3-1 with TRBJ2-7, with D maybe TRBD2 (6 bases). The CDR3 sequence is 11 residues long. Germline CDR1 is LGHDT and CDR2 is YNNKEL (reference sequence). The CDR3 sequence is CASSQGGGKVF. The CDR3, as DNA: TGTGCCAGCAGCCAAGGCGGAGGGAAGGTCTTC.

This clonotype was found many times. This chain links TRBV7-3 with TRBJ1-2, with 7 bases aligning to TRBD1. The germline gives CDR1 SGHTA, CDR2 FQGTGA. The ends lost 5 bases at V and 4 bases at J; junction bases unmatched: 7. CDR3 length: 14 amino acids. The CDR3 region has the DNA TGTGCCAGCAGCCCGTCGACAGGGAGCTATGGCTACACCTTC. Translated: CASSPSTGSYGYTF.

This clonotype was counted ten times or more. V is TRBV19 and J is TRBJ1-6; D remains unclear. The germline V gene has CDR1 LNHDA and CDR2 SQIVND (reference sequence). The V end lost 8 bases, the J end lost 0 bases, and 5 bases lay between the germline ends. There are 13 residues in the CDR3. CDR3 protein: CASGVSYNSPLHF. In DNA, the CDR3 is TGTGCCAGTGGGGTCTCCTATAATTCACCCCTCCACTTT.

This clonotype was counted between two and nine times. The J gene is TRBJ2-7, the V gene TRBV7-2, with D possibly matching TRBD2 (5 bases). V was trimmed by 2 bases and J by 3 bases, leaving 8 bases between them. From germline, CDR1 is SGHTA and CDR2 FQGNSA. This CDR3 is built from 13 residues. CDR3 sequence (DNA): TGTGCCAGCAGCTTATTCGGGAACTACGAGCAGTACTTC. It is translated as CASSLFGNYEQYF. Looking up the rest from reference TRBV7-2 and TRBJ2-7 gives the full variable domain: GAGVSQSPSNKVTEKGKDVELRCDPISGHTALYWYRQSLGQGLEFLIYFQGNSAPDKSGLPSDRFSAERTGGSVSTLTIQRTQQEDSAVYLCASSLFGNYEQYFGPGTRLTVT.

About this clonotype: A much more abundant neighbour one base away suggests this may be a read error. The chain joins TRBV27 to TRBJ1-5; TRBD1 matches 7 bases. The germline V gene encodes CDR1 MNHEY and CDR2 SMNVEV (reference sequence). The CDR3 is made up of 13 amino acids. The CDR3 DNA follows: TGTGCCGGCAGTTGGGGACAGTCACAGCCCCAGCATTTT. Protein sequence: CAGSWGQSQPQHF.

This sequence joins TRBV12-3 or TRBV12-4 and TRBJ2-7; TRBD1 might be the D (9 bases). The CDR3 has 15 residues. V dropped 6 bases and J dropped 6 bases, with 21 bases sitting between them. The chain's CDR3 is CASRETGGLVVEQYF. The CDR3 DNA is TGTGCCAGCAGGGAGACAGGGGGACTAGTCGTCGAGCAGTACTTC.

This clonotype has ten or more counts. The chain employs TRBV20-1 and TRBJ2-7; D not resolved. The ends were cut back, 0 bases at V and 2 bases at J, with 5 bases in the middle. Germline CDR1 and CDR2: DFQATT and SNEGSKA (reference sequence). The CDR3 totals 12 residues. DNA of the CDR3: TGCAGTGCTAGAGACGAGACCTACGAGCAGTACTTC. Its translation is CSARDETYEQYF.

This clonotype appeared many times. The chain joins TRBV7-8 to TRBJ1-1; D not certain. The germline V and J ends were trimmed by 3 bases and 6 bases, with 11 bases remaining between them. CDR1 SGHVS and CDR2 FQNEAQ come from the germline V gene. The CDR3 length is 13 residues. Here the CDR3 reads CASSFNLEPEAFF. CDR3 bases: TGTGCCAGCAGCTTTAACCTTGAACCTGAAGCTTTCTTT.

This clonotype came up many times. The genes are TRBV19 and TRBJ1-2, with a tentative D call TRBD1 (6 bases). Germline values: CDR1 LNHDA, CDR2 SQIVND (reference sequence). V shed 6 bases and J shed 8 bases, with 13 bases lying between them. This CDR3 is built from 12 residues. CDR3 region: CASRAGEIGYTF. The CDR3 DNA reads as TGTGCCAGTAGGGCAGGGGAGATCGGCTACACCTTC.

The chain employs TRBV9 and TRBJ1-2; D not resolved. With 0 bases removed from V and 0 bases from J, the gap between germline ends came to 6 bases. The CDR3 is made up of 14 amino acids. Germline CDR1 SGDLS, CDR2 YYNGEE. The CDR3 reads CASSVDGANYGYTF. Written as DNA, the CDR3 is TGTGCCAGCAGCGTAGACGGCGCTAACTATGGCTACACCTTC.

This clonotype was found once. A read error may account for a junction end that differs from germline. This chain joins TRBV29-1 and TRBJ2-7; the D gene is possibly TRBD1 (6 bases). This CDR3 is 13 amino acids long. Per germline, CDR1 SQVTM and CDR2 ANQGSEA. Here the CDR3 DNA reads TGCAGCGTGATGACAGGTGATTCCTACGAGCAGCACTTC. Protein sequence: CSVMTGDSYEQHF.

In its sample, this clonotype was seen many times. One end of the junction does not line up with germline, which may come from a read error. The V and J genes are TRBV7-7 and TRBJ2-5, with a weak D call TRBD1 (6 bases). Germline assignment: CDR1 SSHAT and CDR2 FNYEAQ (reference sequence). This CDR3 region has 15 residues. CDR3 nucleotides: TGTGCTAGCAGCTTAGGGGACATTAAAAGGGAGACCCAGTACTTC. It encodes CASSLGDIKRETQYF.

The chain uses TRBV12-3 or TRBV12-4 and TRBJ2-2; no reliable D call. The length of the CDR3 is 13 residues. Trimming stripped 5 bases from V and 8 bases from J, with 12 bases between. CDR3 residues: CASSLLSPGELFF. CDR3 sequence (DNA): TGTGCCAGCAGTCTACTCTCCCCAGGGGAGCTGTTTTTT.

This chain connects TRBV19 to TRBJ1-5; tentatively, D is TRBD1 (6 bases). Between the trimmed V and J ends, which lost 5 bases and 4 bases, there was a span of 18 bases. The germline gives CDR1 LNHDA, CDR2 SQIVND (reference sequence). The CDR3 extends over 16 amino acids. For the CDR3, the DNA is TGTGCCAGTAGTCTAATACCCGGGACAAAGAATCAGCCCCAGCATTTT. Translating it yields CASSLIPGTKNQPQHF.

This clonotype was counted ten times or more. J is TRBJ1-2 and V is TRBV29-1; D call uncertain. The CDR3 is 12 amino acids. The germline V gene encodes CDR1 SQVTM and CDR2 ANQGSEA. V lost 7 bases and J 1 base, leaving 10 bases between the germline ends. Here the CDR3 DNA reads TGCAGCGGATCGATCCTTAACTATGGCTACACCTTC. This gives the protein CSGSILNYGYTF.

V usage is TRBV2 and J usage is TRBJ2-3; D is uncertain. The DNA matches TRBJ2-7 better at its end, which makes the J call doubtful. CDR1 is SNHLY and CDR2 is FYNNEI in the germline V gene. The CDR3 spans 14 residues. The CDR3 nucleotides are TGTGCCAGCAGTCGGGTGCAGATCACAGATACGCAGTACTTC. Its translation is CASSRVQITDTQYF.

The chain joins TRBV29-1 to TRBJ1-2, with unresolved D. V gave up 8 bases and J gave up 5 bases, with 12 bases separating them. CDR1 and CDR2 from the germline V gene are SQVTM and ANQGSEA. This CDR3 spans 11 amino acids. The CDR3 DNA reads TGCAGCTTGGCCCGAGGATATGGCTACACCTTC. Translation gives CSLARGYGYTF. The full variable domain, with the rest looked up from reference TRBV29-1 and TRBJ1-2, is SAVISQKPSRDICQRGTSLTIQCQVDSQVTMMFWYRQQPGQSLTLIATANQGSEATYESGFVIDKFPISRPNLTFSTLTVSNMSPEDSSIYLCSLARGYGYTFGSGTRLTVV.

Details on this clonotype: A read error may explain this, as a much larger clone is one base away. The V call is TRBV20-1, the J call TRBJ2-7, with D perhaps matching TRBD1 (7 bases). The CDR3 contains 16 residues. The germline V gene has CDR1 DFQATT and CDR2 SNEGSKA (reference sequence). V was cut by 0 bases and J by 2 bases, with 17 bases left in between. CDR3 in DNA: TGCAGTGCTAGAGATCGGGCCAGGGGGGAAACCTACGAGCAGTACTTC. Protein sequence: CSARDRARGETYEQYF.